One sample yielded the 25 T cell receptor beta chains listed below, sequenced in a study of vaccination and CD4 T cells after COVID-19 (dated by TCRdb to the early 2020s). No antigen is known for these receptors. The library relied on PCR. The instrument was an Illumina iSeq 100. TCR sequencing of DNA from cultured CD4+ T cells used the Oncomine TCR Beta short-read assay at the Johns Hopkins FTIC core. The public reads were reprocessed in TCRdb via fastp at Q25 and MiXCR, keeping in-frame beta chains. All rows with the same CDR3 protein become a single entry with the most common DNA and genes. The sample has roughly 7,000 distinct CDR3 sequences on record, around three fifths of them singletons. Roughly 20% of the sample rests with the top ten. The treatment or condition label corresponds to: roughly 10-day PBMC culture with coronavirus spike peptide pools or control peptides (ViraFEST assay). The sample was CD4+ T cells from blood, cultured in vitro. Receptors were obtained from a human donor who had recovered from COVID-19.

The gene calls are TRBV24-1 and TRBJ2-3, with unresolved D. Germline V gene sequence: CDR1 KGHDR, CDR2 SFDVKD. The V end was cut by 1 base, the J end by 6 bases, with 10 bases between. The CDR3 spans 14 residues. The CDR3 DNA is TGTGCCACCAGTGATTTAGGACCTTCGGATACGCAGTATTTT. This sequence encodes CATSDLGPSDTQYF.

The rearrangement joins TRBV6-2 or TRBV6-3 to TRBJ1-2; maybe TRBD1 (5 bases). Germline-derived CDR1 and CDR2 are MNHEY and SVGEGT. This CDR3 region has 12 residues. V lost 2 bases, J lost 8 bases, and 9 bases lay in between. CDR3 DNA sequence: TGTGCCAGCAGTTACGGGGGTAGCGGCTACACCTTC. As protein: CASSYGGSGYTF.

This rearrangement joins TRBV23-1 to TRBJ2-7; 10 bases align to TRBD2. TRBV23-1 is recorded as an ORF, its role being uncertain. The V segment lost 4 bases and the J segment 3 bases; nucleotides outside the gene matches: 18. This CDR3 contains 19 residues. Here the CDR3 reads CASSLKGGLAGESGYEQYF. Here the CDR3 DNA reads TGCGCCAGCAGTCTAAAGGGGGGGCTAGCGGGAGAGTCGGGCTACGAGCAGTACTTC.

The chain joins TRBV7-2 to TRBJ1-2; D is possibly TRBD1 (5 bases). The germline V gene has CDR1 SGHTA and CDR2 FQGNSA. V lost 2 bases, J lost 6 bases, and 16 bases lay in between. This CDR3 spans 15 amino acids. Written as DNA, the CDR3 is TGTGCCAGCAGCTTAAGTGTTAGGGGTTCCGATGGCTACACCTTC. Its translation: CASSLSVRGSDGYTF. Full variable domain (remainder filled in from reference TRBV7-2 and TRBJ1-2): GAGVSQSPSNKVTEKGKDVELRCDPISGHTALYWYRQSLGQGLEFLIYFQGNSAPDKSGLPSDRFSAERTGGSVSTLTIQRTQQEDSAVYLCASSLSVRGSDGYTFGSGTRLTVV.

The chain is built from TRBV27 and TRBJ2-7; D may be TRBD1 or TRBD2 (5 bases each). Trimming pared 5 bases from V and 3 bases from J, leaving 23 bases between. Per the germline V gene, CDR1 is MNHEY and CDR2 is SMNVEV (reference sequence). There are 17 residues in the CDR3. For the CDR3, the DNA is TGTGCCAGCAGTCGTGCCGCCCCGGGACGGGTGATCTACGAGCAGTACTTC. As protein: CASSRAAPGRVIYEQYF.

The chain joins TRBV27 to TRBJ2-3; D call uncertain. The length of the CDR3 is 13 residues. V dropped 4 bases and J dropped 1 base, with 6 bases sitting between them. The germline gives CDR1 MNHEY, CDR2 SMNVEV (reference sequence). The chain's CDR3 is CASSSRGTDTQYF. The CDR3 DNA reads as TGTGCCAGCAGTTCCCGGGGCACAGATACGCAGTATTTT.

This clonotype was counted a few times. The V and J genes are TRBV20-1 and TRBJ2-3; TRBD2 aligns across 15 bases. V was pared by 3 bases and J by 1 base, with 2 bases of the junction left unmatched. The CDR3 length is 16 residues. Germline loops: CDR1 DFQATT, CDR2 SNEGSKA (reference sequence). The CDR3 here is CSASGLAGGGTDTQYF. The CDR3 nucleotides are TGCAGTGCTAGTGGACTAGCGGGGGGGGGCACAGATACGCAGTATTTT.

The gene calls are TRBV12-3 or TRBV12-4 and TRBJ2-4; 7 bases fit TRBD2. CDR3 length: 13 residues. V trimming: 5 bases; J trimming: 8 bases; junction bases outside the gene matches: 6. The CDR3 DNA reads TGTGCCAGCAGTCCTCGGACTAGTGACATTCAGTACTTC. As protein: CASSPRTSDIQYF.

The chain combines TRBV5-6 with TRBJ1-2; maybe TRBD1 (5 bases). The CDR3 sequence is 15 residues long. The V gene's germline CDR1 is SGHDT and CDR2 YYEEEE. Trimming cost V 4 bases and J 1 base, with 14 bases left between them. CDR3 region: CASSAPTRDNYGYTF. CDR3 in DNA: TGTGCCAGCAGCGCCCCGACCAGGGATAACTATGGCTACACCTTC.

The sample holds one count of this clonotype. This rearrangement joins TRBV20-1 to TRBJ2-7; 9 bases agree with TRBD1. Germline V lookup: CDR1 DFQATT, CDR2 SNEGSKA (reference sequence). With 0 bases clipped from V and 0 bases from J, the junction kept 6 bases outside the gene matches. The CDR3 is 16 amino acids. CDR3 DNA sequence: TGCAGTGCTAGAGAACCATGGACAGGGGACTCCTACGAGCAGTACTTC. This translates into CSAREPWTGDSYEQYF.

The chain recombines TRBV21-1 with TRBJ1-5; the D call in the table, TRBD1, was not verified against the DNA. TRBV21-1 is labeled a pseudogene. The CDR3 length is 16 residues. The CDR3 protein is CASSKDLDSPNQPQHF. The CDR3 DNA follows: TGTGCCAGCAGCAAAGACCTAGACAGTCCCAATCAGCCCCAGCATTTT.

This clonotype is a singleton in its sample. The J gene is TRBJ2-7, the V gene TRBV6-1; no clear D. The CDR3 has 13 residues. Germline CDR1 is MNHNS and CDR2 is SASEGT. Between the trimmed V and J ends, which lost 6 bases and 3 bases, there was a span of 12 bases. The CDR3: CASRRGPNYEQYF. The CDR3 coding sequence is TGTGCCAGCAGGAGAGGACCGAACTACGAGCAGTACTTC.

CDR3 bases: TGCAGTGCCCGGACTAGCGGGGGGGCCCGGGAGCAGTACTTC. Amino acids: CSARTSGGAREQYF. V gene TRBV20-1 combines with J gene TRBJ2-7, with 15 bases matching TRBD2. Unmatched junction bases numbered 7, after V lost 6 bases and J lost 7 bases. The CDR3 extends over 14 amino acids. Germline V gene lookup returns CDR1 DFQATT and CDR2 SNEGSKA (reference sequence).

J is TRBJ1-2 and V is TRBV9, with D maybe TRBD1 (6 bases). The CDR3 consists of 17 residues. The germline V gene has CDR1 SGDLS and CDR2 YYNGEE. Trimming removed 0 bases from V and 7 bases from J, with 22 bases in between. CDR3 residues: CASSVAVSYRDSGGYTF. The CDR3 nucleotides are TGTGCCAGCAGCGTAGCCGTATCGTACAGGGATTCCGGTGGCTACACCTTC.

The chain is built from TRBV19 and TRBJ1-1; 8 nucleotides line up with TRBD1. The CDR3 runs 14 residues. Trimming removed 5 bases from V and 5 bases from J; junction bases left unmatched: 7. CDR1 is LNHDA and CDR2 is SQIVND in the germline V gene (reference sequence). CDR3 in DNA: TGTGCCAGTAGTCCAGGGGGCGTAGGAACTGAAGCTTTCTTT. Translating gives CASSPGGVGTEAFF.

The chain combines TRBV7-3 with TRBJ2-1; 13 bases are shared with TRBD2. Germline CDR1 reads SGHTA; CDR2 reads FQGTGA. CDR3 size: 15 residues. The ends lost 5 bases at V and 4 bases at J; junction bases unmatched: 2. For the CDR3, the DNA is TGTGCCAGCAGCATACTAGCGGGGGGGTACAATGAGCAGTTCTTC. Protein sequence: CASSILAGGYNEQFF.

The V call is TRBV7-2, the J call TRBJ1-5, with D unclear. The V end was cut by 5 bases, the J end by 0 bases, with 11 bases between. Germline loops: CDR1 SGHTA, CDR2 FQGNSA. The CDR3 covers 15 residues. CDR3 sequence: CASSPRGVSNQPQHF. The CDR3 nucleotides read TGTGCCAGCAGCCCCCGTGGGGTTAGCAATCAGCCCCAGCATTTT.

V and J are TRBV20-1 and TRBJ1-5; 9 bases agree with TRBD1. The CDR3 length is 14 residues. V gave up 5 bases and J gave up 3 bases; unmatched junction bases: 5. CDR1 and CDR2 from the germline V gene are DFQATT and SNEGSKA (reference sequence). The CDR3 loop is CSAPGQGPNQPQHF. For the CDR3, the DNA is TGCAGTGCTCCGGGACAGGGTCCCAATCAGCCCCAGCATTTT.

The V and J genes are TRBV18 and TRBJ2-3; D gene ambiguous. This CDR3 comprises 14 residues. Germline CDR1 reads KGHSH; CDR2 reads LQKENI. V lost 1 base and J 0 bases, leaving 5 bases between the germline ends. The CDR3 is CASSPLLSTDTQYF. In nucleotides, the CDR3 is TGTGCCAGCTCACCACTTCTTAGCACAGATACGCAGTATTTT.

This clonotype came up a few times. The CDR3 region is CSASVPDRVSQPQHF. The CDR3 DNA follows: TGCAGTGCTAGTGTACCGGACAGGGTGTCTCAGCCCCAGCATTTT. The genes are TRBV20-1 and TRBJ1-5, with 8 bases matching TRBD1. This CDR3 spans 15 amino acids. The junction had 10 bases not matched to a gene; V was cut back by 3 bases and J by 6 bases. Germline values: CDR1 DFQATT, CDR2 SNEGSKA (reference sequence).

The V and J genes are TRBV10-3 and TRBJ1-1, with a weak D call TRBD1 (5 bases). The CDR3 is 18 amino acids. Germline CDR1 and CDR2: ENHRY and SYGVKD. V lost 2 bases and J lost 5, with 24 bases in between. CDR3 region: CAISEPLVGSPGRTEAFF. The CDR3 nucleotides read TGTGCCATCAGTGAGCCCCTAGTCGGGTCCCCAGGGAGGACTGAAGCTTTCTTT.

The rearrangement links TRBV6-5 to TRBJ2-5; D gene unclear. Germline V CDR1 and CDR2: MNHEY, SVGAGI. V was clipped by 5 bases and J by 2 bases, with 6 bases between them. The length of the CDR3 is 12 residues. Here the CDR3 reads CASSNYQETQYF. CDR3 sequence (DNA): TGTGCCAGCAGTAACTATCAAGAGACCCAGTACTTC.

The chain is built from TRBV7-2 and TRBJ1-2, with D hard to call. Germline assignment: CDR1 SGHTA and CDR2 FQGNSA. The V gene lost 5 bases and the J gene lost 0 bases, with 7 bases spanning the gap. The CDR3 has 13 residues. CDR3 amino acids: CASSPNPNYGYTF. The CDR3 DNA is TGTGCCAGCAGCCCGAACCCTAACTATGGCTACACCTTC.

This clonotype has only a few counts. V and J are TRBV20-1 and TRBJ2-5; possible D gene TRBD1, 5 bases. Trimming took 3 bases from V and 4 from J, leaving 12 bases between them. Germline CDR1 is DFQATT and CDR2 is SNEGSKA (reference sequence). There are 13 residues in the CDR3. The CDR3 DNA sequence: TGCAGTGCTAGCCCAGGGCTCCGAGAGACCCAGTACTTC. This sequence encodes CSASPGLRETQYF.

V usage is TRBV5-6 and J usage is TRBJ2-3, with D possibly being TRBD2 (6 bases). The V gene lost 4 bases and the J gene lost 5 bases, with 14 bases spanning the gap. The CDR3 contains 14 residues. The germline CDR1 and CDR2 sequences are SGHDT and YYEEEE. CDR3 DNA sequence: TGTGCCAGCAGCCCCGGGGGAACCAGAGATACGCAGTATTTT. Translating it yields CASSPGGTRDTQYF.